These T cell receptor beta chains were read from a single sample in a study of cytomegalovirus exposure and HLA in healthy donors. Assay used: immunoSEQ multiplex PCR; TCRdb lists only in-frame clones, some missing. This table has 110,000 or so clones, 81% appearing once. Sample: PBMCs. Every receptor here comes from a woman between 40 and 50 years old in good health and CMV-seronegative. Both conserved end residues are part of each CDR3. Fields, in order: J gene, D gene, clone size, V gene, CDR3 DNA, CDR3 protein. D genes are given only for firm matches. Part of the rows lack a size; the others show once, few, many or a class for expanded clones.

J gene: TRBJ2-3; D gene: NA; clone size: once; V gene: TRBV18; CDR3 DNA: TGTGCCAGCTCACCGCACCCAGGGGCGAGCACAGATACGCAGTATTTT; CDR3 protein: CASSPHPGASTDTQYF
J gene: TRBJ2-7; D gene: NA; clone size: NA; V gene: TRBV6-6; CDR3 DNA: TGTGCCAGCAGCCGGACAGAATACGAGCAGTACTTC; CDR3 protein: CASSRTEYEQYF
J gene: TRBJ1-1; D gene: NA; clone size: NA; V gene: TRBV6-6; CDR3 DNA: TGTGCCAGCACCCCCGCCCGGCGGACAGTGGACACTGAAGCTTTCTTT; CDR3 protein: CASTPARRTVDTEAFF
J gene: TRBJ2-7; D gene: TRBD1; clone size: NA; V gene: TRBV19; CDR3 DNA: TGTGCCAGTCGGCCGACAGGGGTACTAGAGCAGTACTTC; CDR3 protein: CASRPTGVLEQYF
J gene: TRBJ1-1; D gene: NA; clone size: NA; V gene: TRBV10-3; CDR3 DNA: TGTGCCATCGCGGGAGGGGGACTGAACACTGAAGCTTTCTTT; CDR3 protein: CAIAGGGLNTEAFF
J gene: TRBJ2-5; D gene: TRBD2; clone size: NA; V gene: TRBV7-9; CDR3 DNA: TGTGCCAGCAGCTACAACATGGGGGGCGGGAGGGAGACCCAGTACTTC; CDR3 protein: CASSYNMGGGRETQYF
J gene: TRBJ1-2; D gene: NA; clone size: once; V gene: TRBV20-1; CDR3 DNA: TGCAGTGCTATTTTGGGACTGGGCTACACCTTC; CDR3 protein: CSAILGLGYTF
J gene: TRBJ2-7; D gene: NA; clone size: few; V gene: TRBV2; CDR3 DNA: TGTGCCAGCAGGTGGAGGGGTTACGAGCAGTACTTC; CDR3 protein: CASRWRGYEQYF
J gene: TRBJ2-7; D gene: TRBD1; clone size: NA; V gene: TRBV11-2; CDR3 DNA: TGTGCCAGCAGCTCGACTACCGGGACAGAACGCTACGAGCAGTACTTC; CDR3 protein: CASSSTTGTERYEQYF
J gene: TRBJ1-2; D gene: NA; clone size: NA; V gene: TRBV27; CDR3 DNA: TGTGCCAGCAGTCTTAGCCGCGGGGGTACCTATGGCTACACCTTC; CDR3 protein: CASSLSRGGTYGYTF
J gene: TRBJ2-7; D gene: TRBD1; clone size: NA; V gene: TRBV19; CDR3 DNA: TGTGCCAGTAGTGACAGGGACGGCTACGAGCAGTACTTC; CDR3 protein: CASSDRDGYEQYF
J gene: TRBJ2-7; D gene: TRBD2; clone size: once; V gene: TRBV6-1; CDR3 DNA: TGTGCCAGCAGTGAACTAGCGGGGGGGGTCCACGAGCAGTACTTC; CDR3 protein: CASSELAGGVHEQYF
J gene: TRBJ2-1; D gene: NA; clone size: NA; V gene: TRBV4-3; CDR3 DNA: TGCGCCAGCAGCCAAGATTGGGATAGCGGCTACAATGAGCAGTTCTTC; CDR3 protein: CASSQDWDSGYNEQFF
J gene: TRBJ1-2; D gene: NA; clone size: NA; V gene: TRBV5-6; CDR3 DNA: TGTGCCAGCAGCCTTTATGGGCCCATCGATGGCTACACCTTC; CDR3 protein: CASSLYGPIDGYTF
J gene: TRBJ2-2; D gene: TRBD2; clone size: NA; V gene: TRBV11-2; CDR3 DNA: TGTGCCAGCAGGCTAACGGGAGGGCCAAACCGTGGGGAGCTGTTTTTT; CDR3 protein: CASRLTGGPNRGELFF
J gene: TRBJ1-1; D gene: TRBD1; clone size: NA; V gene: TRBV5-1; CDR3 DNA: TGCGCCAGCAGCTCAGCCGGGACAGGGGTGACTGAAGCTTTCTTT; CDR3 protein: CASSSAGTGVTEAFF
J gene: TRBJ2-1; D gene: TRBD2; clone size: NA; V gene: TRBV7-6; CDR3 DNA: TGTGCCAGCAGTCGTCTAGCGGGGGGGCGGGATGAGCAGTTCTTC; CDR3 protein: CASSRLAGGRDEQFF
J gene: TRBJ2-2; D gene: TRBD2; clone size: NA; V gene: TRBV10-3; CDR3 DNA: TGTGCCATCAGTGGACTAGCGGGAGGAGGGTCGAACACCGGGGAGCTGTTTTTT; CDR3 protein: CAISGLAGGGSNTGELFF
J gene: TRBJ2-7; D gene: TRBD1; clone size: NA; V gene: TRBV5-1; CDR3 DNA: TGCGCCAGCAGCTTGGAAGGACAGGGGGACGAGCAGTACTTC; CDR3 protein: CASSLEGQGDEQYF
J gene: TRBJ2-1; D gene: TRBD1; clone size: NA; V gene: TRBV18; CDR3 DNA: TGTGCCAGCTCACCCCAGGGGGCCGGCAATGAGCAGTTCTTC; CDR3 protein: CASSPQGAGNEQFF
J gene: TRBJ1-1; D gene: NA; clone size: NA; V gene: TRBV28; CDR3 DNA: TGTGCCAGCAGTTATTGGGGGAACGGGGGGCAGGGAGCTTTCTTT; CDR3 protein: CASSYWGNGGQGAFF
J gene: TRBJ1-5; D gene: NA; clone size: NA; V gene: TRBV21-1; CDR3 DNA: TGTGCCAGCGCGACAGGGGGCCCTAGCAATCAGCCCCAGCATTTT; CDR3 protein: CASATGGPSNQPQHF
J gene: TRBJ2-3; D gene: TRBD2; clone size: NA; V gene: TRBV6-4; CDR3 DNA: TGTGCCAGCAGTGCAAGCGGGGGGGCTGGCGCAGATACGCAGTATTTT; CDR3 protein: CASSASGGAGADTQYF
J gene: TRBJ2-7; D gene: TRBD1; clone size: NA; V gene: TRBV6-6; CDR3 DNA: TGTGCCAGCAGTGCCCCCGGGACAGGGACCTACGAGCAGTACTTC; CDR3 protein: CASSAPGTGTYEQYF
J gene: TRBJ1-2; D gene: NA; clone size: NA; V gene: TRBV18; CDR3 DNA: TGTGCCAGCTCACCACCCGCACGGGTCGTCTACACCTTC; CDR3 protein: CASSPPARVVYTF
J gene: TRBJ1-4; D gene: NA; clone size: NA; V gene: TRBV7-9; CDR3 DNA: TGTGCCAGCAGCCTAGGAGGCGGGGCAGGTCAGGAGGAAAAACTGTTTTTT; CDR3 protein: CASSLGGGAGQEEKLFF
J gene: TRBJ2-5; D gene: TRBD2; clone size: once; V gene: TRBV5-1; CDR3 DNA: TGCGCCAGCAGCCAAGGACTAGCGGAAGAGGGGAATTGGGAGACCCAGTACTTC; CDR3 protein: CASSQGLAEEGNWETQYF
J gene: TRBJ2-1; D gene: TRBD2; clone size: NA; V gene: TRBV9; CDR3 DNA: TGTGCCAGCAGCGTAGTTCCTGCTAGCGGGAGTGTTGAGCAGTTCTTC; CDR3 protein: CASSVVPASGSVEQFF
J gene: TRBJ2-7; D gene: TRBD2; clone size: NA; V gene: TRBV5-1; CDR3 DNA: TGCGCCTCTTCGGGCGGATTTAGGACTAGCGGGAGTCTGAGGGAGCAGTACTTC; CDR3 protein: CASSGGFRTSGSLREQYF
J gene: TRBJ2-1; D gene: NA; clone size: NA; V gene: TRBV21-1; CDR3 DNA: TGTGCCAGCAGCACTCATAGCGGGAGGGCCAGCTCCTACAATGAGCAGTTCTTC; CDR3 protein: CASSTHSGRASSYNEQFF
J gene: TRBJ1-4; D gene: NA; clone size: NA; V gene: TRBV6-6; CDR3 DNA: TGTGCCAGCAGTTACGGCACAACTAATGAAAAACTGTTTTTT; CDR3 protein: CASSYGTTNEKLFF
J gene: TRBJ1-5; D gene: TRBD1; clone size: NA; V gene: TRBV6-5; CDR3 DNA: TGTGCCAGCAGTAGGACAGGGGGCCACAATCAGCCCCAGCATTTT; CDR3 protein: CASSRTGGHNQPQHF
J gene: TRBJ1-1; D gene: NA; clone size: NA; V gene: TRBV5-1; CDR3 DNA: TGCGCCAGCCGAGTGGGCGAGAACACTGAAGCTTTCTTT; CDR3 protein: CASRVGENTEAFF